This record looks at one TCR beta chain sequence and its context. The sample originates from a study of blood T cell repertoires in COVID-19. Assay used: immunoSEQ multiplex PCR; TCRdb lists only in-frame clones, some missing. The table has approximately 87,000 clones, 65% to 85% seen once. Germline loops: CDR1 SGHNT, CDR2 YENEEA. V dropped 5 bases and J dropped 5; count of bases not matched to a gene: 16. This CDR3 is built from 17 residues. The receptor's source is an elderly woman with acute or convalescent COVID-19. The chain couples TRBV11-3 to TRBJ2-7; TRBD2 matches at 9 bases. The sequenced sample consisted of peripheral blood. CDR3 region: CASSAIRLADPGHEQYF. CDR3 DNA: TGTGCCAGCAGCGCCATCCGACTAGCGGACCCGGGTCACGAGCAGTACTTC.